These 19 T cell receptor beta chains share one sample of origin, sequenced in a study of technical replicates of blood from a few donors. Generated by immunoSEQ multiplex PCR, the TCRdb table keeps only in-frame clones and is missing some. The table has some 87,000 clones, 90% to 97% seen once. Specimen: T cells isolated from PBMCs. Receptors were obtained from a human donor in good health.

The chain links TRBV29-1 to TRBJ2-1, with D tentatively TRBD1 (6 bases). Germline CDR1 is SQVTM and CDR2 is ANQGSEA. The CDR3 is 17 residues long. The germline V and J ends were trimmed by 0 bases and 3 bases, with 18 bases remaining between them. CDR3 coding DNA: TGCAGCGTTGAAGATCCATATACAGGGAAACTCTACAATGAGCAGTTCTTC. Amino acids: CSVEDPYTGKLYNEQFF.

The J gene is TRBJ1-2, the V gene TRBV29-1, with 11 bases lining up with TRBD1. Trimming took 6 bases from V and 8 from J; bases not matched to a gene: 8. Germline lookup yields CDR1 SQVTM and CDR2 ANQGSEA. The CDR3 is made up of 13 amino acids. CDR3 DNA sequence: TGCAGCGTAACGGACAGGGGGCGAGGGGGCTACACCTTC. This sequence encodes CSVTDRGRGGYTF.

This chain joins TRBV2 and TRBJ2-7; tentative D call: TRBD2 (5 bases). The CDR3 runs 15 residues. The ends were cut back, 2 bases at V and 2 bases at J, with 13 bases in the middle. CDR1 is SNHLY, CDR2 FYNNEI, per germline. The CDR3 nucleotides read TGTGCCAGCAGTGAATCCGGGATCACGGCCTACGAGCAGTACTTC. As protein: CASSESGITAYEQYF.

The chain links TRBV28 to TRBJ2-7, with 7 positions matching TRBD1. This CDR3 region has 14 residues. Germline V gene lookup returns CDR1 MDHEN and CDR2 SYDVKM. V was pared by 8 bases and J by 2 bases, with 9 bases of the junction left unmatched. The CDR3 nucleotides are TGTGCCAGCTTTTCCGGGACAGTAGCCTACGAGCAGTACTTC. It yields the protein CASFSGTVAYEQYF.

The chain couples TRBV6-5 to TRBJ2-7; D is perhaps TRBD1 (6 bases). The CDR3 covers 14 residues. Germline CDR1 reads MNHEY; CDR2 reads SVGAGI. V was shortened by 6 bases and J by 2 bases, with 14 bases between the two germline ends. In DNA, the CDR3 is TGTGCCAGCAGGCTCTTGGGGGCCGCCTACGAGCAGTACTTC. It translates to CASRLLGAAYEQYF.

This chain's CDR3 is CASSYSRSGTHYGYTF. In nucleotides, the CDR3 is TGTGCCAGCAGTTACTCGAGGTCAGGGACACACTATGGCTACACCTTC. The chain uses TRBV6-5 and TRBJ1-2; the D gene is possibly TRBD1 (6 bases). Trimming removed 0 bases from V and 3 bases from J, with 14 bases in between. This CDR3 is built from 16 residues. Per the germline V gene, CDR1 is MNHEY and CDR2 is SVGAGI.

CDR3 in DNA: TGTGCCATCAGTCAGGGACAGTATAGCAATCAGCCCCAGCATTTT. Protein: CAISQGQYSNQPQHF. The chain combines TRBV10-3 with TRBJ1-5, with 7 bases fitting TRBD1. Unmatched junction bases numbered 4, after V lost 5 bases and J lost 0 bases. The CDR3 has 15 amino acids. The germline gives CDR1 ENHRY, CDR2 SYGVKD.

DNA of the CDR3: TGTGCCAGCAGTAATGGGGGAATACAGGGGGTTTTTTATGGCTACACCTTC. Protein product: CASSNGGIQGVFYGYTF. This chain joins TRBV2 and TRBJ1-2; 8 bases match TRBD1. Trimming removed 5 bases from V and 5 bases from J; junction bases left unmatched: 16. CDR3 size: 17 residues. Germline lookup yields CDR1 SNHLY and CDR2 FYNNEI.

The genes are TRBV4-1 and TRBJ2-7, with 10 bases lining up with TRBD2. The CDR3 is made up of 15 amino acids. The J segment lost 2 bases and the V segment lost 3 bases, leaving 4 bases of the junction unmatched. The germline V gene has CDR1 MGHRA and CDR2 YSYEKL. The CDR3 spells CASSHIGTSAYEQYF. CDR3 in DNA: TGCGCCAGCAGCCATATCGGGACTAGCGCCTACGAGCAGTACTTC.

The rearrangement joins TRBV6-5 to TRBJ1-2, with D possibly TRBD1 on 5 matching bases. The V gene lost 2 bases and the J gene lost 4 bases, with 8 bases spanning the gap. The CDR3 is 13 amino acids. Germline CDR1 MNHEY, CDR2 SVGAGI. The CDR3 bases are TGTGCCAGCAGTTACCAGGGACTCTATGGCTACACCTTC. It encodes CASSYQGLYGYTF.

The chain combines TRBV4-1 with TRBJ2-6; tentatively, D is TRBD1 (5 bases). V lost 0 bases and J 2 bases, leaving 14 bases between the germline ends. The CDR3 has 18 residues. Germline assignment: CDR1 MGHRA and CDR2 YSYEKL. The DNA of the CDR3 is TGCGCCAGCAGCCAAGAACGGGCAGTACAGGCTGGGGCCAACGTCCTGACTTTC. Amino acids: CASSQERAVQAGANVLTF.

In its sample, this clone was seen a few times. V and J are TRBV14 and TRBJ2-2; D is ambiguous. The CDR3 extends over 15 amino acids. CDR1 is SGHDN, CDR2 FVKESK, per germline. The ends were cut back, 0 bases at V and 1 base at J, with 6 bases in the middle. The CDR3 loop is CASSQDTVNTGELFF. The CDR3 DNA is TGTGCCAGCAGCCAAGATACGGTGAACACCGGGGAGCTGTTTTTT.

This clone has only one observation. The V and J genes are TRBV9 and TRBJ1-5; TRBD1 aligns across 7 bases. V lost 0 bases, J lost 12 bases, and 9 bases stayed unmatched. The CDR3 totals 14 residues. Per germline, CDR1 SGDLS and CDR2 YYNGEE. The CDR3 DNA reads as TGTGCCAGCAGCGTAGAGGACCGGGACAGCTACCAGCATTTT. Translated: CASSVEDRDSYQHF.

The V call is TRBV9, the J call TRBJ2-7, with 7 bases aligning to TRBD2. The germline V gene has CDR1 SGDLS and CDR2 YYNGEE. V lost 4 bases, J lost 7 bases, and 20 bases stayed unmatched. This CDR3 spans 17 amino acids. The CDR3 region is CASSIATGTNLAHEQYF. CDR3 DNA: TGTGCCAGCAGCATCGCAACCGGGACTAACCTGGCGCATGAGCAGTACTTC.

About this clone: Its ends do not fully match the called genes, so a read error is possible. The genes are TRBV7-7 and TRBJ2-6; tentative D call: TRBD2 (5 bases). The CDR3 is 18 amino acids. Per germline, CDR1 SSHAT and CDR2 FNYEAQ (reference sequence). CDR3 in DNA: TGTGCTAGCAGAGACTCGGCGACTACCTCTATGGGGGCCAACGTCCTGACTTTC. The encoded protein is CASRDSATTSMGANVLTF.

V gene TRBV7-6 combines with J gene TRBJ2-3; 10 bases map to TRBD1. V lost 4 bases, J lost 6 bases, and 7 bases stayed unmatched. The CDR3 has 15 amino acids. CDR1 and CDR2 from the germline V gene are SGHVS and FNYEAQ. Here the CDR3 reads CASSSGTGDRDTQYF. The CDR3 DNA reads as TGTGCCAGCAGCTCCGGGACAGGGGATAGGGATACGCAGTATTTT. Using reference TRBV7-6 and TRBJ2-3 for the parts outside the CDR3, the full variable domain is GAGVSQSPRYKVTKRGQDVALRCDPISGHVSLYWYRQALGQGPEFLTYFNYEAQQDKSGLPNDRFSAERPEGSISTLTIQRTEQRDSAMYRCASSSGTGDRDTQYFGPGTRLTVL.

The rearrangement joins TRBV5-4 to TRBJ2-7, with TRBD1 matching over 7 bases. The CDR3 sequence is 15 residues long. Trimming cost V 0 bases and J 2 bases; bases outside gene matches: 5. Per germline, CDR1 SGHNT and CDR2 YYREEE (reference sequence). CDR3 region: CASSLGRTGTYEQYF. CDR3 nucleotides: TGTGCCAGCAGCTTGGGTAGGACAGGAACCTACGAGCAGTACTTC.

This chain links TRBV5-6 with TRBJ2-1; possible D gene TRBD2, 5 bases. V was trimmed by 2 bases and J by 9 bases, leaving 21 bases between them. CDR3 length: 16 residues. Germline CDR1 and CDR2: SGHDT and YYEEEE. For the CDR3, the DNA is TGTGCCAGCAGCTTAAGTCTAGCCTCCTCGTACGGTGAGCAGTTCTTC. It encodes CASSLSLASSYGEQFF.

In regard to this clone: Other DNA sequences of this sample code for an identical CDR3. The chain recombines TRBV27 with TRBJ2-7, with a tentative D call TRBD1 (5 bases). Trimming took off 0 bases at V and 2 bases at J, with 11 bases between the two ends. From germline, CDR1 is MNHEY and CDR2 SMNVEV (reference sequence). The CDR3 extends over 15 amino acids. The CDR3 protein is CASSLSGQGAYEQYF. The CDR3 DNA follows: TGTGCCAGCAGTTTATCGGGGCAGGGTGCCTACGAGCAGTACTTC.